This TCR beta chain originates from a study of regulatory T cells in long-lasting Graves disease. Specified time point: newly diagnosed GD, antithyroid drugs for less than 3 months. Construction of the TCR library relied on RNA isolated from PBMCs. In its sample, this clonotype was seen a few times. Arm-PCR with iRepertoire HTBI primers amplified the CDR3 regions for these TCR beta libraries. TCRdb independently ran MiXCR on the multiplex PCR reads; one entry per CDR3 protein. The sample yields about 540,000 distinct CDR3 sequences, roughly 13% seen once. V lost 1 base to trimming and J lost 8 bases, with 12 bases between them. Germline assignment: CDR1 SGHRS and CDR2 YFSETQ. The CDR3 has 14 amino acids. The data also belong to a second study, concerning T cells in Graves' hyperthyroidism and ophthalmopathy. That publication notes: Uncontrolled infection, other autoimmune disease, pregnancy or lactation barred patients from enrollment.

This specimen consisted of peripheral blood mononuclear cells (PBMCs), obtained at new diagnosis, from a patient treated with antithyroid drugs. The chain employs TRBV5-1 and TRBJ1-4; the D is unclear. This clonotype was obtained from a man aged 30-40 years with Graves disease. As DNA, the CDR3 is TGCGCCAGCAGCTTGCGGGTTCTAACCGAAAAACTGTTTTTT. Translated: CASSLRVLTEKLFF.